The 13 T cell receptor beta chains presented below share a single source sample, sequenced in a study of T cell repertoires in cytomegalovirus infection. These TCRs are of unknown antigen specificity. Using its own MiXCR run on the reads, TCRdb lists one record per CDR3 protein. The sample contains around 710,000 distinct CDR3 sequences, about 27% of which appear only once. The starting material was cultured CD8+ T cells from PBMCs, obtained from culture after CMV antigen stimulation. Source of these receptors: a human donor in good health (CMV status not recorded). Some clones in this sample may be carry-over from other donors' samples.

This clonotype was detected many times. This chain links TRBV7-2 with TRBJ2-3, with 15 bases identical to TRBD2. Germline CDR1 is SGHTA and CDR2 is FQGNSA. The trim removed 1 base at V and 4 bases at J, leaving 6 bases unmatched. CDR3 length equals 18 residues. The CDR3 loop reads CASSLVAGLAGGADTQYF. The CDR3 nucleotides are TGTGCCAGCAGCTTAGTTGCTGGACTAGCGGGGGGGGCAGATACGCAGTATTTT.

This chain connects TRBV28 to TRBJ2-5; 7 nucleotides line up with TRBD2. In germline, CDR1 is MDHEN, CDR2 SYDVKM. The CDR3 is 13 amino acids. V lost 3 bases to trimming and J lost 5 bases; unmatched junction nucleotides: 3. CDR3 nucleotides: TGTGCCAGCAGTTTTGCGGGGGAGGAGACCCAGTACTTC. This encodes CASSFAGEETQYF.

In its sample, this clonotype was seen a few times. This chain uses TRBV6-2 or TRBV6-3 with TRBJ2-1, with D unresolved. The V gene lost 0 bases and the J gene lost 0 bases, with 9 bases spanning the gap. CDR3 length equals 16 residues. Germline loops: CDR1 MNHEY, CDR2 SVGEGT. CDR3 in DNA: TGTGCCAGCAGTTACTCTCTAACGAGCTCCTACAATGAGCAGTTCTTC. Translated: CASSYSLTSSYNEQFF.

This clonotype was found many times. The chain is built from TRBV7-8 and TRBJ2-7; 10 bases are shared with TRBD2. The CDR3 runs 16 residues. The V and J ends lost 3 bases and 2 bases, in that order; junction bases with no gene match: 7. The germline V gene encodes CDR1 SGHVS and CDR2 FQNEAQ. The CDR3 DNA reads as TGTGCCAGCAGCTTTCCAACTAGCGGGGAAGCCTACGAGCAGTACTTC. Translated: CASSFPTSGEAYEQYF.

This clonotype came up many times. The chain recombines TRBV12-3 or TRBV12-4 with TRBJ1-1; D gene uncertain. This CDR3 has 13 residues. V lost 6 bases to trimming and J lost 1 base, with 9 bases between them. The CDR3 region has the DNA TGTGCCAGCAGCTCCCTTCAGAACACTGAAGCTTTCTTT. This encodes CASSSLQNTEAFF.

This clonotype was seen a handful of times. The chain uses TRBV6-6 and TRBJ2-7, with TRBD1 matching over 7 bases. The germline V gene encodes CDR1 MNHNY and CDR2 SVGAGI (reference sequence). Trimming removed 2 bases from V and 5 bases from J; junction bases left unmatched: 6. The CDR3 runs 14 residues. CDR3 region: CASSYLRGTDEQYV. The CDR3 bases are TGTGCCAGCAGTTACCTCAGGGGGACCGACGAGCAGTACGTC.

The chain employs TRBV10-3 and TRBJ2-3; D gene ambiguous. There are 13 residues in the CDR3. Trimming took 1 base from V and 3 from J, leaving 5 bases between them. Germline V gene sequence: CDR1 ENHRY, CDR2 SYGVKD. For the CDR3, the DNA is TGTGCCATCAGTGAGTTCCTAACAGATACGCAGTATTTT. This encodes CAISEFLTDTQYF.

Ten or more counts support this clonotype. The gene calls are TRBV7-2 and TRBJ1-2; D is unclear. In germline, CDR1 is SGHTA, CDR2 FQGNSA. This CDR3 has 13 residues. With 4 bases removed from V and 5 bases from J, the gap between germline ends came to 11 bases. The CDR3 nucleotides read TGTGCCAGCAGCTCCTGGAATTATTATGGCTACACCTTC. Translating gives CASSSWNYYGYTF.

CDR3 in DNA: TGTGCCATCAGTGAGAACGGATTCTCTGGAAACACCATATATTTT. Protein: CAISENGFSGNTIYF. This chain joins TRBV10-3 and TRBJ1-3; unclear D gene. V lost 2 bases, J lost 0 bases, and 8 bases lay in between. Germline V gene lookup returns CDR1 ENHRY and CDR2 SYGVKD. This CDR3 is 15 amino acids long.

By share, this clonotype counts as medium-sized. The chain couples TRBV2 to TRBJ2-1, with D hard to call. V dropped 10 bases and J dropped 3 bases, with 10 bases sitting between them. There are 12 residues in the CDR3. The V gene's germline CDR1 is SNHLY and CDR2 FYNNEI. The CDR3 loop is CAKREGYNEQFF. As DNA, the CDR3 is TGTGCCAAAAGGGAAGGCTACAATGAGCAGTTCTTC.

The chain employs TRBV7-8 and TRBJ1-6; D call uncertain. Trimming took 1 base from V and 15 from J, leaving 7 bases between them. The CDR3 spans 11 residues. The germline gives CDR1 SGHVS, CDR2 FQNEAQ. CDR3 sequence reads: CASSLEQDLHF. DNA of the CDR3: TGTGCCAGCAGCTTAGAGCAGGACCTCCACTTT.

This clonotype appeared a few times. DNA for the CDR3: TGTGCCAGCAGTTCCTTTAGCGGGGGCCAGTACAATGAGCAGTTCTTC. This gives the protein CASSSFSGGQYNEQFF. The chain joins TRBV2 to TRBJ2-1, with 9 positions matching TRBD2. The CDR3 is 16 amino acids. Germline V CDR1 and CDR2: SNHLY, FYNNEI. The V and J ends lost 5 bases and 4 bases, in that order; junction bases with no gene match: 9.

This chain links TRBV12-3 or TRBV12-4 with TRBJ1-1, with D tentatively TRBD1 (5 bases). The CDR3 is 15 residues long. Trimming stripped 7 bases from V and 0 bases from J, with 15 bases between. The CDR3 DNA is TGTGCCAGCACCATGGGGGAAAACCTGAACACTGAAGCTTTCTTT. This translates into CASTMGENLNTEAFF.